The sequence of this TCR beta chain was determined in a study of control samples from healthy donors and cancer patients. Method: immunoSEQ multiplex PCR; TCRdb's copy keeps in-frame clones and lacks some. The sample carries 95,000 to 120,000 clones, approximately 82% recorded once. Germline V gene sequence: CDR1 SGHNT, CDR2 YENEEA. The CDR3 runs to 13 residues. With 4 bases removed from V and 4 bases from J, the gap between germline ends came to 10 bases. This clone has a single count. This clonotype was sampled from a man aged 18 to 35 in good health. Input material: blood. V gene TRBV11-3 combines with J gene TRBJ2-5; maybe TRBD2 (6 bases). The CDR3 region is CASSSYGGETQYF. CDR3 bases: TGTGCCAGCAGCTCATACGGGGGAGAGACCCAGTACTTC.